This T cell receptor (beta chain) was sequenced in a study of T-cell reconstitution after alpha-beta-depleted transplantation in children. Study-wide results and limits: After transplant, at about two months, alpha-beta T cells were reportedly derived from several hundred expanded graft clones. It was newly produced T cells that mostly accounted for T-cell counts and diversity one year after transplant.

This clonotype was counted a single time. Its cognate antigen is unknown. The CDR3 length is 13 residues. Losses at the gene ends were 7 bases for V and 1 base for J; bases not matched to a gene: 6. Per the germline V gene, CDR1 is DFQATT and CDR2 is SNEGSKA (reference sequence). Unique molecular identifiers were used in preparing the TCRbeta library. TCRdb ran MiXCR on the PCR reads and lists one entry per CDR3 protein. The sample shows a few hundred thousand distinct CDR3 sequences, 25% to 30% of them seen only once. This clonotype was obtained from a boy under three years old with Wiskott-Aldrich syndrome, due to receive a stem cell transplant. The J gene is TRBJ1-1, the V gene TRBV20-1, with 7 nucleotides matching TRBD1. The sequences come from PBMCs, collected before TCRalphabeta/CD19-depleted stem cell transplant. CDR3 protein: CSVKGQKNTEAFF. The DNA for the CDR3 is TGCAGTGTTAAGGGACAGAAGAACACTGAAGCTTTCTTT.